The 24 T cell receptor beta chains reported below all come from one sample, sequenced in a study of cytomegalovirus exposure and HLA in healthy donors. PCR involved 60 Vbeta and 13 Jbeta primers. Clones were read by immunoSEQ multiplex PCR, and TCRdb kept only the in-frame ones, dropping some. This table has under 200,000 clones, about 72% appearing once. The sequenced material came from PBMCs. The receptor source for this set is a man aged 50-59 years in good health and CMV-seropositive.

The rearrangement links TRBV25-1 to TRBJ2-5, with TRBD2 identical over 7 bases. V shed 6 bases, J shed 5 bases, and the junction held 6 bases outside the gene matches. The CDR3 is made up of 13 amino acids. CDR1 and CDR2 (germline): MGHDK, SYGVNS. The CDR3 DNA reads TGTGCCAGCAGGTCTACGCGGGGGGAGACCCAGTACTTC. Protein: CASRSTRGETQYF. The variable domain in full, with the rest retrieved from reference TRBV25-1 and TRBJ2-5, is EADIYQTPRYLVIGTGKKITLECSQTMGHDKMYWYQQDPGMELHLIHYSYGVNSTEKGDLSSESTVSRIRTEHFPLTLESARPSHTSQYLCASRSTRGETQYFGPGTRLLVL.

The rearrangement uses TRBV29-1 and TRBJ2-1, with a possible D match to TRBD1 (6 bases). CDR3 length: 14 amino acids. The germline V and J ends were trimmed by 4 bases and 0 bases, with 10 bases remaining between them. CDR1 and CDR2 (germline): SQVTM, ANQGSEA. The CDR3 DNA is TGCAGCGTTGCCGGGACATACTCCTACAATGAGCAGTTCTTC. It is translated as CSVAGTYSYNEQFF.

This clone has a handful of counts. This chain uses TRBV4-1 with TRBJ2-4; D is perhaps TRBD1 (5 bases). Germline CDR1 reads MGHRA; CDR2 reads YSYEKL. V lost 0 bases and J lost 7, with 13 bases in between. CDR3 length: 15 residues. CDR3 in amino acids: CASSQDPSQVNIQYF. The CDR3 DNA sequence: TGCGCCAGCAGCCAAGATCCTTCACAGGTTAACATTCAGTACTTC.

CDR3 amino acids: CASSPSKARGETQYF. CDR3 bases: TGTGCCAGCAGCCCATCCAAGGCGCGGGGAGAGACCCAGTACTTC. The genes are TRBV6-5 and TRBJ2-5, with TRBD2 as a possible D gene (6 bases). There are 15 residues in the CDR3. The germline V gene has CDR1 MNHEY and CDR2 SVGAGI. V was trimmed by 6 bases and J by 4 bases, leaving 18 bases between them.

This rearrangement joins TRBV10-3 to TRBJ2-1; D call uncertain. CDR1 is ENHRY, CDR2 SYGVKD, per germline. Trimming stripped 0 bases from V and 9 bases from J, with 6 bases between. CDR3 length: 12 residues. The CDR3 region has the DNA TGTGCCATCAGTGAGTCGAAGCGTGAGCAGTTCTTC. This codes for CAISESKREQFF.

The J gene is TRBJ2-7, the V gene TRBV6-1; tentatively, D is TRBD2 (6 bases). Trimming left V 5 bases short and J 3 bases short, with 11 bases between. This CDR3 comprises 13 residues. The germline V gene encodes CDR1 MNHNS and CDR2 SASEGT. The CDR3 bases are TGTGCCAGCAGTCGGGAGATTAACTACGAGCAGTACTTC. Protein product: CASSREINYEQYF.

The sample holds one count of this clone. J is TRBJ1-1 and V is TRBV10-1, with 9 bases fitting TRBD1. The CDR3 has 12 residues. Germline CDR1 and CDR2: WNHNN and SYGVQD (reference sequence). V dropped 8 bases and J dropped 3; count of bases not matched to a gene: 1. In DNA, the CDR3 is TGCGCCAGCGGGGACAGGGACACTGAAGCTTTCTTT. This gives the protein CASGDRDTEAFF.

The chain couples TRBV29-1 to TRBJ2-1; TRBD2 matches 8 bases. This CDR3 has 12 amino acids. CDR1 is SQVTM and CDR2 is ANQGSEA in the germline V gene. With 6 bases clipped from V and 10 bases from J, the junction kept 8 bases outside the gene matches. The CDR3 nucleotides are TGCAGCGTCGACAGCGGGGGCTGGGAGCAGTTCTTC. This translates into CSVDSGGWEQFF.

In the case of this clone: Other DNA sequences of this sample code for an identical CDR3. The J gene is TRBJ1-2, the V gene TRBV6-1, with a tentative D call TRBD1 (6 bases). Deletions cut 4 bases from V and 4 bases from J, with 10 bases between. Per the germline V gene, CDR1 is MNHNS and CDR2 is SASEGT. The CDR3 is 13 amino acids. CDR3 nucleotides: TGTGCCAGCAGTGTTGGGGGGGCCTATGGCTACACCTTC. Protein sequence: CASSVGGAYGYTF.

This clone was observed a few times. J is TRBJ2-1 and V is TRBV30; TRBD1 aligns across 9 bases. V lost 2 bases to trimming and J lost 7 bases; unmatched junction nucleotides: 9. CDR3 length equals 15 residues. Germline CDR1 GTSNPN, CDR2 SVGIG (reference sequence). The DNA of the CDR3 is TGTGCCTGGAGTAATCACAGGGGGCGGAGGAATGAGCAGTTCTTC. It is translated as CAWSNHRGRRNEQFF.

The CDR3 sequence is CATAEYGGGRVWENPETQYF. The CDR3, as DNA: TGTGCCACTGCAGAATATGGGGGGGGCCGTGTTTGGGAGAACCCGGAGACCCAGTACTTC. This chain joins TRBV7-8 and TRBJ2-5; possible D gene TRBD2, 7 bases. The V and J ends lost 10 bases and 5 bases respectively, with 38 bases between them. This CDR3 is built from 20 residues. Germline loops: CDR1 SGHVS, CDR2 FQNEAQ.

The rearrangement joins TRBV5-4 to TRBJ1-2, with D tentatively TRBD1 (5 bases). This CDR3 contains 13 residues. Germline lookup yields CDR1 SGHNT and CDR2 YYREEE (reference sequence). The V end was cut by 1 base, the J end by 6 bases, with 10 bases between. This CDR3 is CASSLLTENGYTF. The CDR3 DNA is TGTGCCAGCAGCTTGTTGACAGAGAATGGCTACACCTTC.

This rearrangement joins TRBV27 to TRBJ1-6, with TRBD1 matching 9 bases. CDR3 length: 17 amino acids. Looked up from germline, CDR1 is MNHEY and CDR2 is SMNVEV (reference sequence). V lost 0 bases to trimming and J lost 9 bases; unmatched junction nucleotides: 9. CDR3: CASSLSAPTGGSSPLHF. As DNA, the CDR3 is TGTGCCAGCAGTTTATCCGCCCCGACAGGGGGAAGTTCACCCCTCCACTTT.

The rearrangement uses TRBV2 and TRBJ1-5, with D tentatively TRBD1 (6 bases). The CDR3 totals 15 residues. Germline V gene sequence: CDR1 SNHLY, CDR2 FYNNEI. V was shortened by 2 bases and J by 2 bases, with 10 bases between the two germline ends. CDR3 nucleotide sequence: TGTGCCAGCAGTGAAAACAGGGACGGCAATCAGCCCCAGCATTTT. It yields the protein CASSENRDGNQPQHF.

For this clone: One end of the junction is discordant with germline, which a read error may explain. The chain carries TRBV7-7 and TRBJ2-5; D may be TRBD1 (6 bases). The length of the CDR3 is 13 residues. Germline CDR1 SSHAT, CDR2 FNYEAQ (reference sequence). This CDR3 reads CASSLWGRETQYF. As DNA, the CDR3 is TGTGCTAGCAGCTTATGGGGGCGAGAGACCCAGTACTTC.

This clone was detected once. The chain uses TRBV4-3 and TRBJ2-7; D is possibly TRBD1 (5 bases). The ends were cut back, 0 bases at V and 1 base at J, with 10 bases in the middle. Germline CDR1 reads LGHNA; CDR2 reads YSLEER. CDR3 size: 15 residues. The DNA for the CDR3 is TGCGCCAGCAGCCAAGATGCACAGGTATCCTACGAGCAGTACTTC. Its protein product is CASSQDAQVSYEQYF.

This chain links TRBV4-3 with TRBJ1-2; TRBD1 matches at 7 bases. Trimming took 3 bases from V and 0 from J; bases not matched to a gene: 7. The length of the CDR3 is 16 residues. Looked up from germline, CDR1 is LGHNA and CDR2 is YSLEER. CDR3 bases: TGCGCCAGCAGCCAGATTAGAGGGGGCACTAACTATGGCTACACCTTC. Protein product: CASSQIRGGTNYGYTF.

The rearrangement joins TRBV6-1 to TRBJ1-1, with unresolved D. CDR3 length: 15 amino acids. V shed 3 bases and J shed 0 bases, with 11 bases lying between them. Germline V lookup: CDR1 MNHNS, CDR2 SASEGT. The chain's CDR3 is CASSDRGAMNTEAFF. CDR3 in DNA: TGTGCCAGCAGTGATCGGGGAGCCATGAACACTGAAGCTTTCTTT.

This clone was seen only a few times. The rearrangement joins TRBV11-2 to TRBJ2-7, with 7 bases that match TRBD2. CDR3 length: 16 amino acids. Germline V gives CDR1 SGHAT, CDR2 FQNNGV. V was clipped by 1 base and J by 3 bases; unmatched bases: 9. The CDR3 DNA reads TGTGCCAGCAGCTTAGGGTCGGCTAGCGGATACTACGAGCAGTACTTC. Its translation is CASSLGSASGYYEQYF.

The rearrangement joins TRBV10-3 to TRBJ2-2, with 9 bases fitting TRBD2. Germline CDR1 and CDR2: ENHRY and SYGVKD. Germline trimming cut 4 bases from V and 7 bases from J; bases unmatched to any gene: 7. This CDR3 is 15 amino acids long. CDR3 region: CAISGRGGQNGELFF. DNA of the CDR3: TGTGCCATCAGTGGGCGGGGGGGCCAAAACGGGGAGCTGTTTTTT.

This clone was observed a few times. The V call is TRBV11-2, the J call TRBJ2-1; the match to TRBD2 covers 10 bases. V dropped 5 bases and J dropped 5; count of bases not matched to a gene: 6. The CDR3 is 15 residues long. CDR1 and CDR2 (germline): SGHAT, FQNNGV. The CDR3 here is CASSVGLAGDNEQFF. DNA of the CDR3: TGTGCCAGCAGCGTCGGGCTAGCGGGGGACAATGAGCAGTTCTTC.

This clone was seen only a few times. The CDR3 region is CASSFDGGTYGYTF. CDR3 nucleotide sequence: TGTGCCAGCAGCTTTGACGGGGGGACCTATGGCTACACCTTC. The chain couples TRBV7-9 to TRBJ1-2; TRBD1 is a possible D gene (5 bases). The CDR3 extends over 14 amino acids. Germline V gives CDR1 SEHNR, CDR2 FQNEAQ (reference sequence). V lost 3 bases and J lost 4, with 12 bases in between.

The chain recombines TRBV30 with TRBJ1-2, with D possibly matching TRBD1 (5 bases). From germline, CDR1 is GTSNPN and CDR2 SVGIG (reference sequence). V was trimmed by 3 bases and J by 6 bases, leaving 17 bases between them. The CDR3 runs to 14 residues. CDR3: CAWRMAGIFNGYTF. DNA of the CDR3: TGTGCCTGGAGGATGGCAGGGATTTTTAATGGCTACACCTTC.

This sequence joins TRBV21-1 and TRBJ1-1; the D segment call TRBD1 is taken from the table without a DNA check. TRBV21-1 is classified as a pseudogene. The CDR3 spans 14 residues. In DNA form, the CDR3 reads TGTGCCAGCAGCAAAGTGGAGGGGGCTACTGAAGCTTTCTTT. The encoded protein is CASSKVEGATEAFF.